This TCR beta chain is drawn from a study of T cells after posttransplantation cyclophosphamide. Cyclophosphamide on days +3 and +4 followed busulfan-fludarabine conditioning and a marrow graft. V gave up 2 bases and J gave up 5 bases, with 6 bases separating them. The CDR3 consists of 12 residues. Looked up from germline, CDR1 is SNHLY and CDR2 is FYNNEI. Whole-study findings and limits: Later blood repertoires were often dominated by clones from the donor CD8+ memory compartment.

This clone appeared a few times. Antigen: not known. Profiling relied on immunoSEQ multiplex PCR, and the TCRdb table lists in-frame clones only, not all of them. The table records some 6,900 clones, around 94% of them present only once. This chain joins TRBV2 and TRBJ1-1; D remains ambiguous. The sequenced sample was CD8+ T cells sorted from blood, obtained after allogeneic stem cell transplant with posttransplant cyclophosphamide. This receptor was taken from a male patient between 55 and 70 years old who received an allogeneic stem cell transplant from a related donor and was CMV-positive. Some T cells may arise from the graft donor. CDR3 amino acids: CASSELLTEAFF. Written as DNA, the CDR3 is TGTGCCAGCAGTGAACTTTTGACTGAAGCTTTCTTT.